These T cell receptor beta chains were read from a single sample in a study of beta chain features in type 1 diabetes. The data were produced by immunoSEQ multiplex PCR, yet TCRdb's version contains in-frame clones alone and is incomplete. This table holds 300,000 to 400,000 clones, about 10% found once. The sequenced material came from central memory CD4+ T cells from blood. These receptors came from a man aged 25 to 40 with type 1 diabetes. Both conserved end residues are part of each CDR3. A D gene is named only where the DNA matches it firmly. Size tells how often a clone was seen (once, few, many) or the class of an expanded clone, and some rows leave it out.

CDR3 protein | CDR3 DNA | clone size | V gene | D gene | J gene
CASSSQGAEGYTF | TGTGCCAGCAGTTCACAGGGGGCGGAGGGCTACACCTTC | - | TRBV28 | TRBD1 | TRBJ1-2
CASSLGTQGAPEQFF | TGCGCCAGCAGCTTGGGTACGCAGGGGGCGCCTGAGCAGTTCTTC | - | TRBV5-1 | TRBD1 | TRBJ2-1
CASSQGTTSSYEQYF | TGTGCCAGCAGCCAAGGGACTACCAGCTCCTACGAGCAGTACTTC | - | TRBV14 | - | TRBJ2-7
CSVRRGAGGQETQYF | TGCAGCGTTCGCAGGGGGGCGGGCGGTCAAGAGACCCAGTACTTC | few | TRBV29-1 | - | TRBJ2-5
CASSVRGYTSYNEQFF | TGTGCCAGCAGTGTTCGCGGATACACCTCCTACAATGAGCAGTTCTTC | - | TRBV2 | - | TRBJ2-1
CASSLDGAGANVLTF | TGCGCCAGCAGCTTGGATGGGGCTGGGGCCAACGTCCTGACTTTC | few | TRBV5-1 | - | TRBJ2-6
CASSWGGSGTNTGELFF | TGTGCCAGCAGCTGGGGAGGGAGCGGAACGAACACCGGGGAGCTGTTTTTT | many | TRBV11-2 | TRBD2 | TRBJ2-2
CASSDIRTSPRNGYTF | TGTGCCAGCAGTGATATCAGGACATCACCAAGGAATGGCTACACCTTC | few | TRBV6-4 | - | TRBJ1-2
CASITGGWDYGYTF | TGTGCCAGCATCACAGGGGGCTGGGACTATGGCTACACCTTC | few | TRBV2 | TRBD1 | TRBJ1-2
CASSGQGAYYEQYF | TGTGCCAGCAGTGGACAGGGGGCTTACTACGAGCAGTACTTC | few | TRBV2 | TRBD1 | TRBJ2-7
CASSLGGAGHEQYF | TGCGCCAGCAGCTTGGGAGGGGCGGGTCACGAGCAGTACTTC | few | TRBV5-1 | - | TRBJ2-7
CASSWAGVNTEAFF | TGTGCCAGCAGTTGGGCTGGGGTGAACACTGAAGCTTTCTTT | - | TRBV6-6 | - | TRBJ1-1
CASSSAGFNTDTQYF | TGTGCCAGCAGCTCAGCAGGGTTCAACACAGATACGCAGTATTTT | - | TRBV7-2 | - | TRBJ2-3
CSARQGTSGLNTEAFF | TGCAGCGCCCGACAGGGGACCAGTGGGTTGAACACTGAAGCTTTCTTT | many | TRBV29-1 | TRBD1 | TRBJ1-1
CASSPYGRRATDTQYF | TGTGCCAGCAGTCCCTACGGGAGGCGGGCCACAGATACGCAGTATTTT | - | TRBV27 | TRBD2 | TRBJ2-3